The 30 T cell receptor beta chains below were found in one sample sequenced in a study of post-analysis software for immune sequencing data. Antigens for these TCRs are unknown. Findings and limits, study-wide: Four or five TRBV segments, TRBV5-6, TRBV5-1 and TRBV20-1 among them, were found more frequent in patients than controls.

Each TCR beta cDNA library carried unique molecular identifiers. One entry per CDR3 protein results from TCRdb running MiXCR on the PCR reads. The sample holds hundreds of thousands of distinct CDR3 sequences; roughly 27% are singletons and the top ten take roughly 0.53%. The sample comprised blood. The receptors here all came from a girl aged 10 to 17 with multiple sclerosis.

This clonotype was counted a few times. CDR3 in amino acids: CASSMGGAEQFF. The CDR3 DNA reads TGTGCCAGTAGTATGGGAGGGGCCGAGCAGTTCTTC. The chain is built from TRBV19 and TRBJ2-1; 7 bases match TRBD2. CDR3 length equals 12 residues. Per the germline V gene, CDR1 is LNHDA and CDR2 is SQIVND (reference sequence). Germline trimming cut 3 bases from V and 10 bases from J; bases unmatched to any gene: 3.

CDR3 nucleotide sequence: TGTGCCAGCAGTGACATGGCAGGGCGCTACGAGCAGTACTTC. Protein: CASSDMAGRYEQYF. V and J are TRBV25-1 and TRBJ2-7; D is perhaps TRBD1 (5 bases). The V and J ends lost 3 bases and 3 bases respectively, with 12 bases between them. Germline assignment: CDR1 MGHDK and CDR2 SYGVNS. The CDR3 is 14 residues long.

The CDR3 nucleotides read TGTGCCAGCAGCTTGAGAGGCAGGGAGGGACTAAGCGGGAGTCACACCTACGAGCAGTACTTC. Translated, it gives CASSLRGREGLSGSHTYEQYF. The chain couples TRBV11-2 to TRBJ2-7, with 8 bases matching TRBD2. The V gene's germline CDR1 is SGHAT and CDR2 FQNNGV. Trimming removed 3 bases from V and 2 bases from J; junction bases left unmatched: 24. The CDR3 is 21 amino acids.

This clonotype appeared a few times. The chain couples TRBV6-5 to TRBJ2-5, with D possibly being TRBD1 (5 bases). The germline CDR1 and CDR2 sequences are MNHEY and SVGAGI. The CDR3 has 13 amino acids. Between the trimmed V and J ends, which lost 4 bases and 7 bases, there was a span of 13 bases. CDR3 region: CASSLGSGWTQYF. Here the CDR3 DNA reads TGTGCCAGCAGTTTGGGTTCAGGGTGGACCCAGTACTTC.

This clonotype was detected ten times or more. The rearrangement links TRBV6-1 to TRBJ1-2; TRBD1 matches at 8 bases. Germline CDR1 MNHNS, CDR2 SASEGT. The CDR3 has 13 amino acids. J gave up 8 bases and V 7 bases, and 9 bases lay outside the gene matches. The CDR3 bases are TGTGCCAGCACCCCCCAGGGGGCGAGGGGCTACACCTTC. It yields the protein CASTPQGARGYTF.

The rearrangement uses TRBV18 and TRBJ2-2; D may be TRBD1 (6 bases). Germline V CDR1 and CDR2: KGHSH, LQKENI. The ends were cut back, 3 bases at V and 1 base at J, with 9 bases in the middle. CDR3 length: 15 amino acids. This CDR3 is CASSPRQENTGELFF. The CDR3 DNA is TGTGCCAGCTCACCCCGACAGGAGAACACCGGGGAGCTGTTTTTT.

The chain's CDR3 is CASSVGGLAGGRTLSSYEQYF. The CDR3 DNA sequence: TGTGCCAGCAGTGTGGGGGGACTAGCGGGGGGCCGTACCCTGAGCTCCTACGAGCAGTACTTC. This chain uses TRBV28 with TRBJ2-7, with 15 bases matching TRBD2. The CDR3 covers 21 residues. CDR1 MDHEN and CDR2 SYDVKM come from the germline V gene. V lost 5 bases to trimming and J lost 0 bases; unmatched junction nucleotides: 17.

The chain uses TRBV7-2 and TRBJ2-7; TRBD1 matches at 10 bases. This CDR3 spans 17 amino acids. With 5 bases clipped from V and 0 bases from J, the junction kept 10 bases outside the gene matches. CDR1 is SGHTA, CDR2 FQGNSA, per germline. As DNA, the CDR3 is TGTGCCAGCAGCACCGTGACAGGGGGCCAGGGCTCCTACGAGCAGTACTTC. It is translated as CASSTVTGGQGSYEQYF.

The gene calls are TRBV5-5 and TRBJ2-1; 8 bases are shared with TRBD1. Germline V gene lookup returns CDR1 SGHKS and CDR2 YYEKEE (reference sequence). The CDR3 runs to 14 residues. The V and J ends lost 9 bases and 1 base, in that order; junction bases with no gene match: 6. The CDR3 here is CATQWTGSYNEQFF. As DNA, the CDR3 is TGTGCCACCCAATGGACAGGGTCCTACAATGAGCAGTTCTTC.

V usage is TRBV5-1 and J usage is TRBJ1-1; 7 bases line up with TRBD1. The germline CDR1 and CDR2 sequences are SGHRS and YFSETQ. Trimming removed 4 bases from V and 5 bases from J; junction bases left unmatched: 8. This CDR3 comprises 14 residues. CDR3 sequence: CASSAETGWTEAFF. CDR3 bases: TGCGCCAGCAGCGCCGAGACAGGGTGGACTGAAGCTTTCTTT.

This clonotype was seen a few times. The rearrangement joins TRBV20-1 to TRBJ2-3; TRBD2 might be the D (6 bases). The CDR3 runs 15 residues. The V end lost 1 base, the J end lost 1 base, and 12 bases lay between the germline ends. Looked up from germline, CDR1 is DFQATT and CDR2 is SNEGSKA (reference sequence). The CDR3 sequence is CSARVRTNRTDTQYF. The CDR3 region has the DNA TGCAGTGCTAGAGTCCGGACTAACCGCACAGATACGCAGTATTTT.

The V and J genes are TRBV24-1 and TRBJ1-1; the D gene is possibly TRBD1 (6 bases). The CDR3 length is 13 residues. V was cut by 0 bases and J by 8 bases, with 9 bases left in between. The germline V gene has CDR1 KGHDR and CDR2 SFDVKD. The CDR3 loop is CATSDLPGGEAFF. The CDR3, as DNA: TGTGCCACCAGTGATTTGCCGGGGGGCGAAGCTTTCTTT.

There are a few counts of this clonotype. The chain combines TRBV20-1 with TRBJ2-5, with a weak D call TRBD1 (5 bases). The DNA end is a closer match to TRBJ2-7, so the J assignment may be wrong. The CDR3 runs to 11 residues. Germline CDR1 and CDR2: DFQATT and SNEGSKA (reference sequence). CDR3 in DNA: TGCAGTGCTCAAAGCAGGGTCGAGCAGTACTTC. Translated: CSAQSRVEQYF.

To note about this clonotype: Possible read error: a much larger clone is one base away. The chain recombines TRBV29-1 with TRBJ2-5, with D tentatively TRBD1 or TRBD2 (5 bases each). Germline CDR1 and CDR2: SQVTM and ANQGSEA. CDR3 length: 13 amino acids. The CDR3 region is CSGGPLGTETQHF. CDR3 nucleotide sequence: TGCAGCGGAGGGCCCCTCGGGACGGAGACCCAGCACTTC.

This clonotype was seen a handful of times. The genes are TRBV29-1 and TRBJ1-2, with 12 bases identical to TRBD1. The CDR3 totals 13 residues. V dropped 6 bases and J dropped 5; count of bases not matched to a gene: 4. Germline lookup yields CDR1 SQVTM and CDR2 ANQGSEA. The CDR3 protein is CSVRDRGRYGYTF. The CDR3 DNA follows: TGCAGCGTCCGGGACAGGGGGCGTTATGGCTACACCTTC.

CDR3 nucleotides: TGTGCCAGCAGCCAAAATAACGGCAGGGATGGCTACACCTTC. This encodes CASSQNNGRDGYTF. The chain recombines TRBV4-2 with TRBJ1-2; possible D gene TRBD1, 5 bases. The CDR3 runs to 14 residues. Trimming took off 2 bases at V and 6 bases at J, with 13 bases between the two ends. Germline values: CDR1 LGHNA, CDR2 YNFKEQ.

About this clonotype: A read error is possible here, since a much larger clone lies one base away. This chain links TRBV6-4 with TRBJ2-1, with 10 bases aligning to TRBD2. Per the germline V gene, CDR1 is MRHNA and CDR2 is SNTAGT. The J segment lost 8 bases and the V segment lost 4 bases, leaving 8 bases of the junction unmatched. The CDR3 has 15 amino acids. CDR3 loop: CASSGSLAGFDEQFF. The CDR3 coding sequence is TGTGCCAGCAGTGGCTCACTAGCGGGATTCGATGAGCAGTTCTTC.

The J gene is TRBJ1-1, the V gene TRBV15; D call uncertain. The germline V gene encodes CDR1 LNHNV and CDR2 YYDKDF (reference sequence). This CDR3 region has 16 residues. Trimming pared 0 bases from V and 7 bases from J, leaving 18 bases between. The CDR3 nucleotides are TGTGCCACCAGCAGAGATAATTGGGGTCAACGGGGTGAAGCTTTCTTT. Translated, it gives CATSRDNWGQRGEAFF.

This clonotype was detected a few times. This chain joins TRBV14 and TRBJ1-2; D is uncertain. Germline V gene data show CDR1 as SGHDN and CDR2 as FVKESK. Trimming took 7 bases from V and 8 from J, leaving 17 bases between them. The CDR3 covers 13 residues. CDR3 amino acids: CASTKYGTGGYTF. The CDR3 coding sequence is TGTGCCAGCACCAAATATGGAACCGGGGGCTACACCTTC.

This clonotype has only a few counts. This chain uses TRBV9 with TRBJ2-1; D could derive from TRBD1 or TRBD2 (6 bases each). Germline assignment: CDR1 SGDLS and CDR2 YYNGEE. The CDR3 covers 15 residues. The V and J ends lost 0 bases and 2 bases respectively, with 9 bases between them. Here the CDR3 DNA reads TGTGCCAGCAGCGTAGAAGGGGGGCCCTACAATGAGCAGTTCTTC. Encoded protein: CASSVEGGPYNEQFF.

A few counts support this clonotype. V is TRBV6-5 and J is TRBJ2-4; 10 bases map to TRBD1. V trimming: 2 bases; J trimming: 1 base; junction bases outside the gene matches: 8. Germline CDR1 reads MNHEY; CDR2 reads SVGAGI. There are 18 residues in the CDR3. CDR3 nucleotides: TGTGCCAGCAGTTACCCCAGGACAGGGGGTGAGGCCAAAAACATTCAGTACTTC. This gives the protein CASSYPRTGGEAKNIQYF.

The chain is built from TRBV7-2 and TRBJ2-1; 10 bases are shared with TRBD1. The CDR3 is 16 residues long. CDR1 and CDR2 (germline): SGHTA, FQGNSA. V shed 0 bases and J 7 bases; nucleotides not matched to a gene: 6. The CDR3, as DNA: TGTGCCAGCAGCTTAGCCCCAAGGACAGGGGGTAATGAGCAGTTCTTC. Translated: CASSLAPRTGGNEQFF. The full variable domain, rest sourced from reference TRBV7-2 and TRBJ2-1, is GAGVSQSPSNKVTEKGKDVELRCDPISGHTALYWYRQSLGQGLEFLIYFQGNSAPDKSGLPSDRFSAERTGGSVSTLTIQRTQQEDSAVYLCASSLAPRTGGNEQFFGPGTRLTVL.

At least ten counts were recorded for this clonotype. The chain joins TRBV6-4 to TRBJ2-5; TRBD2 matches at 7 bases. From germline, CDR1 is MRHNA and CDR2 SNTAGT. The CDR3 runs to 16 residues. Unmatched junction bases numbered 13, after V lost 5 bases and J lost 4 bases. CDR3 sequence (DNA): TGTGCCAGCAGTCAGCGCGGAGGGAGCGGGGCAGAGACCCAGTACTTC. It encodes CASSQRGGSGAETQYF.

The rearrangement uses TRBV6-5 and TRBJ2-5; tentatively, D is TRBD1 (5 bases). In germline, CDR1 is MNHEY, CDR2 SVGAGI. V shed 6 bases and J shed 7 bases, with 15 bases lying between them. The CDR3 is made up of 13 amino acids. CDR3 bases: TGTGCCAGCAGCCGCTGGGTTAGGGGGACCCAGTACTTC. Translated, it gives CASSRWVRGTQYF.

The V and J genes are TRBV4-1 and TRBJ2-1, with 11 positions matching TRBD2. The CDR3 runs 16 residues. V trimming: 4 bases; J trimming: 5 bases; junction bases outside the gene matches: 7. The germline gives CDR1 MGHRA, CDR2 YSYEKL. CDR3 sequence reads: CASSLTGGLADNEQFF. For the CDR3, the DNA is TGCGCCAGCAGCCTTACGGGGGGACTAGCGGACAATGAGCAGTTCTTC.

CDR3 residues: CASSTAGTARRGYTF. The CDR3 DNA is TGTGCCAGTAGTACGGCGGGGACAGCCCGGAGAGGCTACACCTTC. V usage is TRBV19 and J usage is TRBJ1-2, with 7 nucleotides matching TRBD1. The V and J ends lost 4 bases and 8 bases, in that order; junction bases with no gene match: 13. Germline V lookup: CDR1 LNHDA, CDR2 SQIVND (reference sequence). This CDR3 is 15 amino acids long.

This clonotype has more than one count but fewer than ten. This chain uses TRBV5-1 with TRBJ2-7, with TRBD1 as a possible D gene (5 bases). Trimming left V 7 bases short and J 6 bases short, with 11 bases between. Germline V CDR1 and CDR2: SGHRS, YFSETQ. This CDR3 has 11 amino acids. CDR3 bases: TGCGCCAGCGCTCAAACAGGCGAGCAGTACTTC. It encodes CASAQTGEQYF.

The J gene is TRBJ1-2, the V gene TRBV20-1, with D possibly matching TRBD1 (5 bases). The germline V gene encodes CDR1 DFQATT and CDR2 SNEGSKA (reference sequence). The V end was cut by 3 bases, the J end by 7 bases, with 15 bases between. CDR3 size: 13 residues. Here the CDR3 reads CSASGWGERGYTF. The DNA of the CDR3 is TGCAGTGCTAGTGGGTGGGGGGAACGTGGCTACACCTTC.

This clonotype was picked up many times. This rearrangement joins TRBV29-1 to TRBJ2-5; the D call may be TRBD1 or TRBD2 (5 bases each). Trimming shortened V by 7 bases and J by 1 base, and 16 bases separated the two germline ends. Germline CDR1 reads SQVTM; CDR2 reads ANQGSEA. This CDR3 spans 14 amino acids. CDR3 sequence: CSGGRIGTQETQYF. For the CDR3, the DNA is TGCAGCGGGGGACGGATTGGGACCCAAGAGACCCAGTACTTC.

The V call is TRBV20-1, the J call TRBJ2-4; TRBD1 might be the D (5 bases). The better agreement between TRBJ2-7 and the DNA end casts doubt on the J call. The CDR3 is 15 residues long. Germline V gene lookup returns CDR1 DFQATT and CDR2 SNEGSKA (reference sequence). CDR3 protein: CSARERAGNCYEQYF. CDR3 bases: TGCAGTGCTAGAGAAAGGGCAGGGAACTGCTACGAGCAGTACTTC.